This paragraph covers one TCR beta chain sequence. TCRdb keeps only in-frame clones here, not all; method: immunoSEQ multiplex PCR. This sample has around 640,000 clones; approximately 96% occur once, and the top ten carry 0.11%. V gave up 0 bases and J gave up 2 bases; unmatched junction bases: 3. Germline-derived CDR1 and CDR2 are LNHNV and YYDKDF (reference sequence). The CDR3 has 16 amino acids. This sample stems from a study of shared clonotypes between healthy human individuals. Naive CD8 isolation took CD45RO-negative cells positively selected for CCR7 and excluded terminally differentiated effector memory CD45RA+ cells.

The chain has TRBV15 and TRBJ2-1; 8 bases agree with TRBD2. This receptor was obtained from a woman aged 25 to 39 in good health. Sequencing was performed on naive CD8+ T cells sorted from blood. The CDR3 region has the DNA TGTGCCACCAGCAGAGAGAAAGCGGGGGCCTACAATGAGCAGTTCTTC. Translation: CATSREKAGAYNEQFF. Filled out from reference TRBV15 and TRBJ2-1, the complete variable domain reads DAMVIQNPRYQVTQFGKPVTLSCSQTLNHNVMYWYQQKSSQAPKLLFHYYDKDFNNEADTPDNFQSRRPNTSFCFLDIRSPGLGDTAMYLCATSREKAGAYNEQFFGPGTRLTVL.